The next 2 T cell receptor beta chains were all read from a single sample in a study of T cell repertoires in cytomegalovirus infection. Their specific antigens are unknown. MiXCR, applied by TCRdb to the reads, yields one record per CDR3 protein. The sample carries about 920,000 distinct CDR3 sequences, roughly 30% recorded once. The sequenced sample was cultured CD8+ T cells from PBMCs, obtained from culture after CMV antigen stimulation. The receptors stem from a human donor in good health (CMV status not recorded). Some clones in this sample may be carry-over from other donors' samples.

The chain recombines TRBV6-5 with TRBJ1-1, with D unresolved. Germline CDR1 is MNHEY and CDR2 is SVGAGI. The CDR3 is 14 residues long. V lost 5 bases, J lost 3 bases, and 13 bases lay in between. The CDR3 reads CASSPPYDYTEAFF. CDR3 DNA: TGTGCCAGCAGTCCCCCCTACGATTACACTGAAGCTTTCTTT.

The sample holds many counts of this clonotype. The V call is TRBV7-6, the J call TRBJ2-1; 7 bases are shared with TRBD1. From germline, CDR1 is SGHVS and CDR2 FNYEAQ. With 5 bases clipped from V and 6 bases from J, the junction kept 4 bases outside the gene matches. The CDR3 spans 13 residues. The CDR3 region has the DNA TGTGCCAGCAGCAGTCGACAGGGCAATGAGCAGTTCTTC. Its protein product is CASSSRQGNEQFF.